A selection of T cell receptor beta chains follows, all from one sample in a study of cytomegalovirus exposure and HLA in healthy donors. TCRdb's copy holds only in-frame clones and misses some; the assay was immunoSEQ multiplex PCR. The sample lists 150,000 to 200,000 clones, about 82% occurring once. Specimen: PBMCs. The receptors originated from a woman in her forties or fifties in good health and CMV-seronegative. The CDR3 runs from the conserved cysteine through the conserved F or W. A D gene is named only where the DNA matches it firmly. The size of a clone is reported for some rows only, either as once, few or many, or as a class for expanded clones.

V gene,D gene,CDR3 length,clone size,J gene,CDR3 DNA,CDR3 protein
TRBV27,NA,16,NA,TRBJ1-1,TGTGCCAGCAGTTTATGGGCGACAGAGACGAACACTGAAGCTTTCTTT,CASSLWATETNTEAFF
TRBV5-1,NA,15,NA,TRBJ2-7,TGCGCCAGCAGCTTGGTCGCGGGACAGACCTACGAGCAGTACTTC,CASSLVAGQTYEQYF
TRBV25-1,NA,15,NA,TRBJ1-5,TGTGCCAGCAGTGAATTGGATGGGTGGGGCCAGCCCCAGCATTTT,CASSELDGWGQPQHF
TRBV27,NA,15,NA,TRBJ1-2,TGTGCCAGCAGTCCGATCCCAGGGGCCGTCCTCGGCTACACCTTC,CASSPIPGAVLGYTF
TRBV4-1,TRBD1,16,NA,TRBJ2-7,TGCGCCAGCAGCCAAGACGGGACAGGGAAGTTTTACGAGCAGTACTTC,CASSQDGTGKFYEQYF
TRBV9,TRBD1,15,NA,TRBJ2-2,TGTGCCAGCAGCGCCCGGACAGGAGCTACCGGGGAGCTGTTTTTT,CASSARTGATGELFF
TRBV5-1,TRBD2,18,NA,TRBJ2-3,TGCGCCAGCAGCTTGACTAGCGGGAGTATTGAGGGTGGAGATACGCAGTATTTT,CASSLTSGSIEGGDTQYF
TRBV6-5,NA,11,few,TRBJ2-7,TGTGCCAGCAGTGAACAGTACGAGCAGTACTTC,CASSEQYEQYF
TRBV27,NA,13,NA,TRBJ1-5,TGTGCCAGCAGTAAAACAGGGTATCAGCCCCAGCATTTT,CASSKTGYQPQHF
TRBV7-2,NA,16,once,TRBJ2-3,TGTGCCAGCAGGCGATCCGGGGGGCAAGTGACAGATACGCAGTATTTT,CASRRSGGQVTDTQYF
TRBV6-4,TRBD1,15,NA,TRBJ1-4,TGTGCCAGCAGGGAGCGCGGGGGGCGAGGACAGGAGGCGTTTTTT,CASRERGGRGQEAFF
TRBV6-5,TRBD1,15,NA,TRBJ1-1,TGTGCCAGCAGTTACAGACAGGGGCCGCGGACTGAAGCTTTCTTT,CASSYRQGPRTEAFF
TRBV9,NA,15,NA,TRBJ2-2,TGTGCCAGCAGCAACCGGGGGTCGAACACCGGGGAGCTGTTTTTT,CASSNRGSNTGELFF
TRBV2,TRBD1,17,NA,TRBJ1-3,TGTGCCAGCAGTGGGTCTACAGGGGCACGCTCTGGAAACACCATATATTTT,CASSGSTGARSGNTIYF
TRBV27,NA,13,NA,TRBJ2-7,TGTGCCAGCAGTTTAGGGCAGACCTACGAGCAGTACTTC,CASSLGQTYEQYF
TRBV18,TRBD1,17,NA,TRBJ2-6,TGTGCCAGCTCCCCTGGACAGGGGGCGGTGGGGGCCAACGTCCTGACTTTC,CASSPGQGAVGANVLTF
TRBV2,TRBD1,14,NA,TRBJ1-5,TGTGCCAGCAGCCTGGACAGGGGCAATCAGCCCCAGCATTTT,CASSLDRGNQPQHF
TRBV11-2,NA,15,NA,TRBJ1-5,TGTGCCAGCAGCCTTCGGGGTGGGGTGAATCAGCCCCAGCATTTT,CASSLRGGVNQPQHF
TRBV30,NA,11,NA,TRBJ2-2,TGTGCCTGGAGCGGCACCGGGGAGCTGTTTTTT,CAWSGTGELFF
TRBV18,TRBD1,19,NA,TRBJ1-2,TGTGCCAGCTCATCCCAAACCGGGACAGGGGGCAAAGAACCTCATGGCTACACCTTC,CASSSQTGTGGKEPHGYTF
TRBV7-9,TRBD2,19,NA,TRBJ2-3,TGTGCCAGCAGCCCCTCCGTTGGATTTGGCGGGAGGGTGACAGATACGCAGTATTTT,CASSPSVGFGGRVTDTQYF
TRBV4-1,TRBD2,18,NA,TRBJ2-1,TGCGCCAGCAGCCTTGCCGAGGGGATGAGCGGGAGTTACAATGAGCAGTTCTTC,CASSLAEGMSGSYNEQFF
TRBV4-2,NA,17,NA,TRBJ2-1,TGTGCCAGCAGCCTACACCGGGACTCCAGCTCCTACAATGAGCAGTTCTTC,CASSLHRDSSSYNEQFF
TRBV7-9,NA,11,NA,TRBJ2-7,TGTGCCAGCAGCTTGCTATTCGAGCAGTACTTC,CASSLLFEQYF
TRBV30,NA,16,NA,TRBJ2-5,TGTGCCTGGAGTGTACGCTTGAGGGACTACCAAGAGACCCAGTACTTC,CAWSVRLRDYQETQYF
TRBV19,TRBD1,21,NA,TRBJ2-3,TGTGCCAGTAGTACTCTCGTTTTCGTCCCCGGGACAGGGCAAGGCACAGATACGCAGTATTTT,CASSTLVFVPGTGQGTDTQYF
TRBV9,NA,15,once,TRBJ1-1,TGTGCCAGCAGCACAGGTGGGGGCAGGGTCACTGAAGCTTTCTTT,CASSTGGGRVTEAFF
TRBV7-8,NA,14,NA,TRBJ1-2,TGTGCCAGCAGCTCCAGACAGAATCACTATGGCTACACCTTC,CASSSRQNHYGYTF
TRBV4-2,NA,18,NA,TRBJ1-1,TGTGCCAGCAGCCATGTGCCCCCCCTAACAGGCATGAACACTGAAGCTTTCTTT,CASSHVPPLTGMNTEAFF
TRBV5-4,NA,14,NA,TRBJ2-2,TGTGCCAGCAGCGCCCGGCAGGGGCCCGGGGAGCTGTTTTTT,CASSARQGPGELFF
TRBV6-6,NA,14,NA,TRBJ2-3,TGTGCCAGCGGGGGGAGAGTGTCCACAGATACGCAGTATTTT,CASGGRVSTDTQYF
TRBV28,NA,15,once,TRBJ1-2,TGTGCCAGCAGGGCTGGACAGCGACTTAACTATGGCTACACCTTC,CASRAGQRLNYGYTF
TRBV18,NA,12,once,TRBJ1-2,TGTGCCAGCTCACTGCAAGTCGGGGGCTACACCTTC,CASSLQVGGYTF
TRBV19,NA,15,NA,TRBJ2-7,TGTGCCAGTAGTATCGCCTGGACGGGAGACAACGAGCAGTACTTC,CASSIAWTGDNEQYF
TRBV2,TRBD2,13,NA,TRBJ2-1,TGTGCCAGCAGGCTAGCGGGTGACAATGAGCAGTTCTTC,CASRLAGDNEQFF
TRBV28,NA,12,NA,TRBJ1-2,TGTGCCAGCAGGGAGGCGAACTATGGCTACACCTTC,CASREANYGYTF
TRBV28,NA,15,NA,TRBJ1-2,TGTGCCAGCAGTTTAGGGCCAGGGGTTAACTATGGCTACACCTTC,CASSLGPGVNYGYTF
TRBV6-5,TRBD2,13,NA,TRBJ2-2,TGTGCCAGCCAGCGGGAGGGCACCGGGGAGCTGTTTTTT,CASQREGTGELFF
TRBV19,NA,14,once,TRBJ2-1,TGTGCCAGTAGTATCACGGGGACCTACAATGAGCAGTTCTTC,CASSITGTYNEQFF
TRBV6-5,TRBD2,14,NA,TRBJ2-1,TGTGCCAGCAGCCTAGCGGGAGGCTACAATGAGCAGTTCTTC,CASSLAGGYNEQFF
TRBV5-4,TRBD2,15,once,TRBJ2-1,TGTGCCAGCAGCTCCGTGCGGGAGAATATAAATGAGCAGTTCTTC,CASSSVRENINEQFF
TRBV14,NA,12,NA,TRBJ2-7,TGTGCCAGCACGTCGGGGAAGGTGGAGCAGTACTTC,CASTSGKVEQYF
TRBV7-9,TRBD1,14,NA,TRBJ2-7,TGTGCCAGCAGCGGGACAGTGAGCTCCTACGAGCAGTACTTC,CASSGTVSSYEQYF
TRBV7-2,TRBD2,14,NA,TRBJ2-5,TGTGCCAGCAGCCGAGGACTAGCCCCCGAGACCCAGTACTTC,CASSRGLAPETQYF
TRBV5-5,TRBD1,17,few,TRBJ1-2,TGTGCCAGCAGCTTTGACACAGGACAGGCGATGCCTTATGGCTACACCTTC,CASSFDTGQAMPYGYTF
TRBV6-5,NA,13,NA,TRBJ1-1,TGTGCCAGCAGCCAGCGGGGGGCCACTGAAGCTTTCTTT,CASSQRGATEAFF
TRBV28,TRBD1,14,once,TRBJ1-2,TGTGCCAGCAGTTCTACAGGGGGGAACTATGGCTACACCTTC,CASSSTGGNYGYTF
TRBV11-2,NA,14,NA,TRBJ2-5,TGTGCCAGCAGCTTAATTCAGCGTCAAGAGACCCAGTACTTC,CASSLIQRQETQYF
TRBV4-1,NA,15,NA,TRBJ1-5,TGCGCCAGCAGCCAAGTCCTTCAGGGCAATCAGCCCCAGCATTTT,CASSQVLQGNQPQHF
TRBV15,NA,19,NA,TRBJ2-6,TGTGCCACCAGCAGAGATGGGGCGGTGGGTTACTCTGGGGCCAACGTCCTGACTTTC,CATSRDGAVGYSGANVLTF
TRBV27,NA,13,NA,TRBJ1-4,TGTGCCAGCAGTTTATTAAAAAATGAAAAACTGTTTTTT,CASSLLKNEKLFF
TRBV28,TRBD1,16,NA,TRBJ1-4,TGTGCCAGCAGTTTCCGGGCGGACAGGGGATATGAAAAACTGTTTTTT,CASSFRADRGYEKLFF
TRBV6-5,NA,13,NA,TRBJ1-5,TGTGCCAGCAGAAACGGACACGCTCAGCCCCAGCATTTT,CASRNGHAQPQHF
TRBV4-2,TRBD1,16,once,TRBJ2-1,TGTGCCAGCAGCCAATCGACAGGGGGCTCCTACAATGAGCAGTTCTTC,CASSQSTGGSYNEQFF
TRBV6-1,NA,15,few,TRBJ1-5,TGTGCCAGCAGTCAACAGCGGTCTCGAAATCAGCCCCAGCATTTT,CASSQQRSRNQPQHF
TRBV2,NA,14,NA,TRBJ1-2,TGTGCCAGCAAAACGGAGGTGGCAAACTATGGCTACACCTTC,CASKTEVANYGYTF
TRBV7-9,NA,13,NA,TRBJ1-5,TGTGCCAGCAGCCGGAGCGGAGATCAGCCCCAGCATTTT,CASSRSGDQPQHF
TRBV7-9,NA,13,once,TRBJ2-6,TGTTCCAGCAAACACTCTGGGGCCAACGTCCTGACTTTC,CSSKHSGANVLTF